Following are 3 T cell receptor beta chains from one sample sequenced in a study of shared clonotypes between healthy human individuals. Libraries were prepared by immunoSEQ multiplex PCR; TCRdb keeps only in-frame clonotypes and omits some of them. The sample includes around 990,000 clones, about 72% seen only once; the top ten take 0.7% to 0.95%. The sample was memory CD4+ T cells from PBMCs. Indicated subset: CD45RA-negative fraction. Every receptor here comes from a man between 18 and 35 years old in good health. Some clones in this sample may be carry-over from other donors' samples.

This clone was detected many times. J is TRBJ2-7 and V is TRBV19; 9 positions agree with TRBD1. Trimming at V came to 7 bases and at J to 4 bases, leaving 23 bases not matched to a gene. Germline V CDR1 and CDR2: LNHDA, SQIVND (reference sequence). The CDR3 extends over 19 amino acids. This chain's CDR3 is CASIFKSGTGFLRPYEQYF. The CDR3 DNA is TGTGCCAGTATTTTTAAGTCGGGGACAGGGTTCCTTCGCCCGTACGAGCAGTACTTC.

About this clone: Without the conserved terminal phenylalanine or tryptophan, this CDR3 likely stems from a read error. The chain is built from TRBV28 and TRBJ1-1; 8 bases are shared with TRBD1. CDR1 and CDR2 from the germline V gene are MDHEN and SYDVKM. The CDR3 has 13 residues. V lost 2 bases to trimming and J lost 8 bases; unmatched junction nucleotides: 4. The CDR3 sequence is CASSLDRGEEAFS. Here the CDR3 DNA reads TGTGCCAGCAGTTTAGACAGGGGCGAGGAAGCTTTCTCT.

The V and J genes are TRBV18 and TRBJ2-1; D perhaps matches TRBD2 (5 bases). This CDR3 comprises 14 residues. V gave up 3 bases and J gave up 6 bases, with 12 bases separating them. From germline, CDR1 is KGHSH and CDR2 LQKENI. The CDR3 here is CASSPTQTSNEQFF. In DNA, the CDR3 is TGTGCCAGCTCACCCACACAAACTAGCAATGAGCAGTTCTTC.